This record concerns one T cell receptor (beta chain) sequence. The sample belongs to a study of blood T cell repertoires in COVID-19. Across the study: Whether acute or convalescent, the COVID-19 samples came from the United States, Italy and Spain.

CDR3 length: 13 amino acids. CDR1 and CDR2 (germline): SGHRS, YFSETQ. With 0 bases removed from V and 8 bases from J, the gap between germline ends came to 11 bases. This table comes from immunoSEQ multiplex PCR, and its TCRdb copy is limited to in-frame clones, with some not included. The repertoire consists of approximately 170,000 clones, with around 85% occurring once and the leading ten covering 6.5% to 7.5%. Patients in Seattle were enrolled during active infection, then followed longitudinally. Input material: peripheral blood. The chain has TRBV5-1 and TRBJ1-1; the D is unclear. This receptor was taken from a man aged 80 or over with COVID-19, enrolled during active disease. CDR3 in DNA: TGCGCCAGCAGCTTGGGAAGGGAGAGCGAAGCTTTCTTT. Encoded protein: CASSLGRESEAFF.